The table lists the clone carrying this T cell receptor beta chain with many counts. One entry per CDR3 protein, called by TCRdb with MiXCR from the 5' RACE reads. The sample lists hundreds of thousands of distinct CDR3 sequences, about 14% occurring once. The V end was cut by 5 bases, the J end by 5 bases, with 19 bases between. The germline gives CDR1 SGHRS, CDR2 YFSETQ. The CDR3 has 15 amino acids. The data originate from a study of identical twins. The sample taken for sequencing was memory (CD45RO+) T cells sorted from blood. The chain carries TRBV5-1 and TRBJ2-5, with D maybe TRBD2 (5 bases). This TCR derives from a woman aged 18-29 years in good health. CDR3 residues: CASRGNSYTGETQYF. As DNA, the CDR3 is TGCGCCAGCAGAGGAAACTCGTACACGGGGGAGACCCAGTACTTC.